This T cell receptor (beta chain) was retrieved from a study of blood T cell repertoires in COVID-19. Whole-study context: The United States, Italy and Spain were the sources of the acute and convalescent COVID-19 samples. PBMCs, B-cell-depleted T cells, or T cells provided the cDNA or gDNA that made up the material.

V was clipped by 3 bases and J by 5 bases; unmatched bases: 8. The CDR3 has 15 amino acids. Germline V gene sequence: CDR1 ENHRY, CDR2 SYGVKD. Source study methods: Estimation of nucleated cell counts was performed using reference gene primer amplification. Profiled with immunoSEQ multiplex PCR; TCRdb holds only in-frame clones, not every one. The D gene and trimming were derived from the DNA, and the V and J assignments and clone size from that table. There are 200,000 to 250,000 clones in the sample; 80% to 90% occur only once, and approximately 6.1% lies in the top ten. This clone has a single count.

The chain combines TRBV10-3 with TRBJ2-5; 8 bases are a match to TRBD2. This clonotype was obtained from an elderly man with acute or convalescent COVID-19. Sequencing was done on a sample of peripheral blood. The DNA of the CDR3 is TGTGCCATCAGTGACGTCGGGAGGGCCGGGGAGACCCAGTACTTC. Its translation is CAISDVGRAGETQYF.